Listed below are T cell receptor beta chains from one sample, sequenced in a study of OX40 agonist ivuxolimab in advanced cancers. Using immunoSEQ multiplex PCR, the repertoire was profiled, and TCRdb retains in-frame clones only, with some absent. The sample lists about 94,000 clones; about nine tenths were seen once. Sequencing was performed on CD4+ or CD8+ T cells sorted from blood, taken in a trial of the OX40 agonist ivuxolimab. Receptors originate from an adult with an advanced solid tumor such as melanoma, head and neck, liver or kidney cancer. The conserved cysteine and the conserved F or W are not part of the CDR3 here. Each record gives: CDR3 protein, J gene, CDR3 length, V gene.

CDR3aa: ASSPNPFTGGSTDTQY
j_gene: TRBJ2-3
len: 16
v_gene: TRBV2

CDR3aa: SGSGRDNEQF
j_gene: TRBJ2-1
len: 10
v_gene: TRBV29-1

CDR3aa: SVEATGGITEAF
j_gene: TRBJ1-1
len: 12
v_gene: TRBV29-1

CDR3aa: ASSQDGGQGSDTQY
j_gene: TRBJ2-3
len: 14
v_gene: TRBV4-1

CDR3aa: ASSYRPAGTQY
j_gene: TRBJ2-5
len: 11
v_gene: TRBV6-5

CDR3aa: ASSETGALGNTIY
j_gene: TRBJ1-3
len: 13
v_gene: TRBV5-1

CDR3aa: ASTQMSTEAF
j_gene: TRBJ1-1
len: 10
v_gene: TRBV6-5

CDR3aa: ASSEWGELLRSIQY
j_gene: TRBJ2-4
len: 14
v_gene: TRBV6-1

CDR3aa: ASSHRDRVGELF
j_gene: TRBJ2-2
len: 12
v_gene: TRBV5-4

CDR3aa: ASSPVNTGELF
j_gene: TRBJ2-2
len: 11
v_gene: TRBV18

CDR3aa: SAYRGNEQY
j_gene: TRBJ2-7
len: 9
v_gene: TRBV20-1

CDR3aa: ASSPQQGQPGTEAF
j_gene: TRBJ1-1
len: 14
v_gene: TRBV19

CDR3aa: ASSGDTRSSGANVLT
j_gene: TRBJ2-6
len: 15
v_gene: TRBV19

CDR3aa: ASSLASSYEQY
j_gene: TRBJ2-7
len: 11
v_gene: TRBV11-3

CDR3aa: ASKAGPMISTGELF
j_gene: TRBJ2-2
len: 14
v_gene: TRBV19

CDR3aa: ASSIQWQGPSGYT
j_gene: TRBJ1-2
len: 13
v_gene: TRBV19

CDR3aa: ASSLEETQY
j_gene: TRBJ2-5
len: 9
v_gene: TRBV5-1

CDR3aa: ASSQDRVGTVSISYEQY
j_gene: TRBJ2-7
len: 17
v_gene: TRBV4-1

CDR3aa: ASNSGASYEQY
j_gene: TRBJ2-7
len: 11
v_gene: TRBV9

CDR3aa: ASSPRGDGITGELF
j_gene: TRBJ2-2
len: 14
v_gene: TRBV9

CDR3aa: ASSESGKGMEQY
j_gene: TRBJ2-7
len: 12
v_gene: TRBV10-2

CDR3aa: ASSSTTRGEQY
j_gene: TRBJ2-7
len: 11
v_gene: TRBV11-2

CDR3aa: ASSGQGTISPLH
j_gene: TRBJ1-6
len: 12
v_gene: TRBV25-1

CDR3aa: SATGTGPSGNQPQH
j_gene: TRBJ1-5
len: 14
v_gene: TRBV29-1

CDR3aa: ASSSWWDNSPLH
j_gene: TRBJ1-6
len: 12
v_gene: TRBV5-6

CDR3aa: ASSLAAGGFYGYT
j_gene: TRBJ1-2
len: 13
v_gene: TRBV5-4

CDR3aa: ASSVGTSGYNEQF
j_gene: TRBJ2-1
len: 13
v_gene: TRBV9